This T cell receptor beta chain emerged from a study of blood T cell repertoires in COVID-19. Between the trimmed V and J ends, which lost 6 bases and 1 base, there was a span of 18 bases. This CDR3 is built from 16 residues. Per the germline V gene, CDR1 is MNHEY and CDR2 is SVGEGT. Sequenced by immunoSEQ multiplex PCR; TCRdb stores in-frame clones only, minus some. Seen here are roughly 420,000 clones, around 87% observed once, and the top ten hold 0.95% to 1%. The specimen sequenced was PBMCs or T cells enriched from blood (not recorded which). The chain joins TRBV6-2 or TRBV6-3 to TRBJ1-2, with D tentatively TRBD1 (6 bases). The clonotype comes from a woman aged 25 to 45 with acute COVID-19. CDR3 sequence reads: CASSPTGKLYNYGYTF. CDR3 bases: TGTGCCAGCAGCCCCACAGGGAAACTATATAACTATGGCTACACCTTC.